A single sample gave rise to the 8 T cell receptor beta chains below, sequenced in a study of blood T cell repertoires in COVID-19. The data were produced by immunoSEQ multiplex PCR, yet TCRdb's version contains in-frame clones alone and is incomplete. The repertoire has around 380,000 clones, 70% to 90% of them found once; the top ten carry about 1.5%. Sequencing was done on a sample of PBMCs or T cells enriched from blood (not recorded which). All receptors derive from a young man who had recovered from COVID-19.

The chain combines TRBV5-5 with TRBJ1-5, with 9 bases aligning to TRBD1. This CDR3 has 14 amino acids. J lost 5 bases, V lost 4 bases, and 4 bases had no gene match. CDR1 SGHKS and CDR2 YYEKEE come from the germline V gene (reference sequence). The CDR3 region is CASSTRQGDQPQHF. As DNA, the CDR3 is TGTGCCAGCAGCACCAGACAGGGGGATCAGCCCCAGCATTTT.

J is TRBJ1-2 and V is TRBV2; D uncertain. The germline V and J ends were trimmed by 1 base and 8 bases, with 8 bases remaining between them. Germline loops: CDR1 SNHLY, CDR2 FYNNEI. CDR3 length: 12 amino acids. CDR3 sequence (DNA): TGTGCCAGCAGTGAAGGACCAGGAGGCTACACCTTC. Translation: CASSEGPGGYTF.

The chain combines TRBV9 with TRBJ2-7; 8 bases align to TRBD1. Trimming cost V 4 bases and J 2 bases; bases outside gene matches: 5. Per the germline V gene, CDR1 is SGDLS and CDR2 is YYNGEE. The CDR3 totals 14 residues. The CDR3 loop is CASSLGQGAYEQYF. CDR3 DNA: TGTGCCAGCAGCTTAGGACAGGGCGCCTACGAGCAGTACTTC. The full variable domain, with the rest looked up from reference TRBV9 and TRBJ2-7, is DSGVTQTPKHLITATGQRVTLRCSPRSGDLSVYWYQQSLDQGLQFLIQYYNGEERAKGNILERFSAQQFPDLHSELNLSSLELGDSALYFCASSLGQGAYEQYFGPGTRLTVT.

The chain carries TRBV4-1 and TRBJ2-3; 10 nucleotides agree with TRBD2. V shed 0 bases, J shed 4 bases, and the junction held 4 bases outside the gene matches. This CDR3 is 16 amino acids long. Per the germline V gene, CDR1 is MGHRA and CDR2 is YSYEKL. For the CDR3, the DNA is TGCGCCAGCAGCCAAGAGGCTAGCGGGGGCGCAGATACGCAGTATTTT. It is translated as CASSQEASGGADTQYF.

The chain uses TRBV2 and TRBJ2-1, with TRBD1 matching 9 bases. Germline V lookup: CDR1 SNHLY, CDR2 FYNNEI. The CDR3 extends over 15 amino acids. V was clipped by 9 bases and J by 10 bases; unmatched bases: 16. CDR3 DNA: TGTGCCAGTTCCGGGTCGGGACAGGGAGCAAGGGAGCAGTTCTTC. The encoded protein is CASSGSGQGAREQFF.

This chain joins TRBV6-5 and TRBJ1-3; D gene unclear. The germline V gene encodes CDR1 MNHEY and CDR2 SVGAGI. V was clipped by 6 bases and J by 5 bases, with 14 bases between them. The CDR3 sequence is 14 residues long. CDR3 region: CASSAVGGRNTIYF. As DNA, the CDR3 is TGTGCCAGCAGCGCGGTAGGAGGGAGAAACACCATATATTTT.

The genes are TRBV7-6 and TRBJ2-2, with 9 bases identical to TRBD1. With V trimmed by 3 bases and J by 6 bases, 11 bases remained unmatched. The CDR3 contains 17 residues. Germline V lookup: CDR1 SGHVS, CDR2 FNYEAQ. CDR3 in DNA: TGTGCCAGCAGCTTCGGAAGATCGGACAGGGGCTCCGGGGAGCTGTTTTTT. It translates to CASSFGRSDRGSGELFF.

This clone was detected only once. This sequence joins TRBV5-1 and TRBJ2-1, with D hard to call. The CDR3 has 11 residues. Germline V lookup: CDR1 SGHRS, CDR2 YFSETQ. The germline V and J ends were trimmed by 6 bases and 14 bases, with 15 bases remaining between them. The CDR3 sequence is CASMELRQKFF. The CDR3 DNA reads TGCGCCAGCATGGAATTAAGACAAAAGTTCTTC.